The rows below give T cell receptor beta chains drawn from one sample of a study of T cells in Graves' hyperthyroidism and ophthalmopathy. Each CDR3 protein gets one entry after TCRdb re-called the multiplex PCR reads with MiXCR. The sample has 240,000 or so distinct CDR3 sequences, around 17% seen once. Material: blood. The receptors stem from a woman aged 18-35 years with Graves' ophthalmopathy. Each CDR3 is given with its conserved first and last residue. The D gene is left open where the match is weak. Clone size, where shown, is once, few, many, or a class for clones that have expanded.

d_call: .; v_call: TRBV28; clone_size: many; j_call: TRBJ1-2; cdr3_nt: TGTGCCAGCAGTTCTGCCGGGACTCCCTATGGCTACACCTTC; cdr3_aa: CASSSAGTPYGYTF
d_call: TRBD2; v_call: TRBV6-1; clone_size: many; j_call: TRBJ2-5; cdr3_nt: TGTGCCAGCAGTAGCGATGCGGGAGTAAGGCGAGAGACCCAGTACTTC; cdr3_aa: CASSSDAGVRRETQYF
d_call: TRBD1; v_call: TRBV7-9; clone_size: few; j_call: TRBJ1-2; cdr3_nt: TGTGCCAGCAACTACTCCCGACACAGGGGGCTGGGTGGCTACACCTTC; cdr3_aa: CASNYSRHRGLGGYTF
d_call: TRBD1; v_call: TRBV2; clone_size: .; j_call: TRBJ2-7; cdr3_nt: TGTGCCAGCAGTGAAGCCCGGGACAGGAACTCCTACGAGCAGTACTTC; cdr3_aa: CASSEARDRNSYEQYF
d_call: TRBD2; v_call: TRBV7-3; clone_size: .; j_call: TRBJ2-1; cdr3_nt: TGTGCCAGCAGCCCATCCGCTAGCGGGAGTCCCAATGAGCAGTTCTTC; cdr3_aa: CASSPSASGSPNEQFF
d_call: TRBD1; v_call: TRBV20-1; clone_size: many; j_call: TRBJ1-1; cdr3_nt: TGCAGTGCCACCGGGACAGGGGGCGCGAGGGATAAAGCTTTCTTT; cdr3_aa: CSATGTGGARDKAFF
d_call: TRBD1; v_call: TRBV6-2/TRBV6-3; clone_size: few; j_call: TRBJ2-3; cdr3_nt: TGTGCCGGCAGTTACATAGGGGGCGCAGGGCATACGCAGTATTTT; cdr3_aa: CAGSYIGGAGHTQYF
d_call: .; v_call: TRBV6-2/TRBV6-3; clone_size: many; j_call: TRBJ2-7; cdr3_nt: TGTGCCAGCAGTTACCCGCCCCAGCGGGTGGCCTACGAGCAGTACTTC; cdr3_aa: CASSYPPQRVAYEQYF
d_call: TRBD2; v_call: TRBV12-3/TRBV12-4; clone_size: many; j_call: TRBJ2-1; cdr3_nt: TGTGCCAGCAGTCGTACGACTAGCGGGAGGTCCAAGAGGTTCAATGAGCAGTTCTTC; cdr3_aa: CASSRTTSGRSKRFNEQFF
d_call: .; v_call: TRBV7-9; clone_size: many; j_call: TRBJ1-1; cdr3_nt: TGTGCCAGCAGCCCCCTCAGGACTGAAGCTTTCTTT; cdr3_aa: CASSPLRTEAFF
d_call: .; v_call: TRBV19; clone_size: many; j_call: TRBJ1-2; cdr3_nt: TGTGCCAGCAGCCCCGGCTATGGCTACACCTTC; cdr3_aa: CASSPGYGYTF
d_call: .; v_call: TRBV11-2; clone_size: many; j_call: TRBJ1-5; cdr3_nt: TGTGCCAGCAGCTTAACAGGGAATAGCAATCAGCCCCAGCATTTT; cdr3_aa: CASSLTGNSNQPQHF
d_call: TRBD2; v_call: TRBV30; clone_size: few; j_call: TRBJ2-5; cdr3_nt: TGTGCCTGGAGTGGACTAGCGGGAAGAGACCGGCAGACCCAGTACTTC; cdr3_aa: CAWSGLAGRDRQTQYF
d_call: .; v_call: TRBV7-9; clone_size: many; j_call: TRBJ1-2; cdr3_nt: TGTGCCAGCAGCCCTACCGACTATGTCCACTATGGCTACACCTTC; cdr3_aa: CASSPTDYVHYGYTF
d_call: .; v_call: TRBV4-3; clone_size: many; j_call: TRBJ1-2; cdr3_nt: TGCGCCAGCAGCCGCATCCTAATGGGTGGCGATGGCTACACCTTC; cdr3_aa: CASSRILMGGDGYTF
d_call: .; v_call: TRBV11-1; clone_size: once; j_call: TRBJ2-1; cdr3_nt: TGTGCCAGCAGCTTAGGGCGGGCCAACAATGAGCAGTTCTTC; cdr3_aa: CASSLGRANNEQFF
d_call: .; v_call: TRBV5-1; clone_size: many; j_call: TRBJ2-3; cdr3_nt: TGCGCCAGCAGACGGAGGGGTGCTGGGGATACGCAGTATTTT; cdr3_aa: CASRRRGAGDTQYF
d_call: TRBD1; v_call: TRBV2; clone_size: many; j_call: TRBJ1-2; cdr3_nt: TGTGCCAGCAGCATTTCGGGACAGCAAAACTATGGCTACACCTTC; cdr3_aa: CASSISGQQNYGYTF
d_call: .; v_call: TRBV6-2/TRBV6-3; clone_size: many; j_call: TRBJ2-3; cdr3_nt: TGTGCCACCTCCGTTGGTTCGCGGGCAGATACGCAGTATTTT; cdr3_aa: CATSVGSRADTQYF
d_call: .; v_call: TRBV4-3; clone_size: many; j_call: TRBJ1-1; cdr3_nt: TGCGCCAGCAGCCAAGGAACGGGACGCACCACTGAAGCTTTCTTT; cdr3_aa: CASSQGTGRTTEAFF
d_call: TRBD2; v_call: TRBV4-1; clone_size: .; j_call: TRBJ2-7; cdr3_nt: TGCGCCAGCAGCCAAGAACCCTCCGGGACAGGGTGGACTAGCGGGAGAGGGAACGAGCAGTACTTC; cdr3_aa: CASSQEPSGTGWTSGRGNEQYF
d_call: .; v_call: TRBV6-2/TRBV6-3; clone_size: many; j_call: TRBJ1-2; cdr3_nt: TGTGCCAGCAGTTACTCGGCGGCAGCGGGATTGGGTGGCTACACCTTC; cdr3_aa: CASSYSAAAGLGGYTF
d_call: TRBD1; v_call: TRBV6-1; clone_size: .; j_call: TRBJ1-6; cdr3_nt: TGTGCCAGCAGTCAAACGGGACAGCCGAGCTCCTATAATTCACCCCTCCACTTT; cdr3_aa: CASSQTGQPSSYNSPLHF
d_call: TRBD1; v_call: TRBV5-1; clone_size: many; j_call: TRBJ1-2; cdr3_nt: TGCGCCAGCAGCTCCAGGACAGGGAATCCAGCTAACTATGGCTACACCTTC; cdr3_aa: CASSSRTGNPANYGYTF
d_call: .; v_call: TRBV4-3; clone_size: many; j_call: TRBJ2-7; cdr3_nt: TGCGCCAGCAGCCAAGATCGGGGCTCTAAAGCCTACGAGCAGTACTTC; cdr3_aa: CASSQDRGSKAYEQYF
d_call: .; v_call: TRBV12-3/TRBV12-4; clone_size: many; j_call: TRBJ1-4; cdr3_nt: TGTGCCAGCTCCCTCGAGGGGCTGGGAACTAATGAAAAACTGTTTTTT; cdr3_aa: CASSLEGLGTNEKLFF
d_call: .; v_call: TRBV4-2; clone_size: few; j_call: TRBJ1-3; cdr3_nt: TGTGCCAGCAGCCAAGACCCCGGGTTTACCTCTGGAAACACCATATATTTT; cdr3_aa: CASSQDPGFTSGNTIYF
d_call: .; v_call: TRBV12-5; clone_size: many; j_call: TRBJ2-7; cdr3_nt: TGTGCTAGTGGTCCTGAGGGTCAACCCTACGAGCAGTACTTC; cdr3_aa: CASGPEGQPYEQYF
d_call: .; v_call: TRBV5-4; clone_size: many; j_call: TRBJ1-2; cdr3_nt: TGTGCCAGCAGCGTGCCCGGGACAACCAACGGCTACACCTTC; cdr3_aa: CASSVPGTTNGYTF
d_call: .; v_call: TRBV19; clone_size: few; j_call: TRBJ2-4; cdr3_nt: TGTGCCAGTAGTCCCCGGGCAGACACCACTTCGATAGCCAAAAACATTCAGTACTTC; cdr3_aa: CASSPRADTTSIAKNIQYF
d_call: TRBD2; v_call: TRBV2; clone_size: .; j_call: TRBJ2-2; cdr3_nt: TGTGCCAGCAGTGTAACTAGCGGGGGGGCCGGGGAGCTGTTTTTT; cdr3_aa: CASSVTSGGAGELFF
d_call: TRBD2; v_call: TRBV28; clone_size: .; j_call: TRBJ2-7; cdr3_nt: TGTGCCAGCAGTCCCCCGGGCTCGGGGGGCGAGCAGTACTTC; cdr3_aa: CASSPPGSGGEQYF
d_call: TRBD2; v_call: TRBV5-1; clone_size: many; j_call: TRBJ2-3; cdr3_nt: TGCGCCAGCAGCAACCCGCTAGCGGGAGGGGTCCCAATTATCAGAGATACGCAGTATTTT; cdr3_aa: CASSNPLAGGVPIIRDTQYF
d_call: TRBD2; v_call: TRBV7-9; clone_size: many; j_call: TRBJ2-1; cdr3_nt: TGTGCCAGCAGTGTCGGGGGGTCCTACAATGAGCAGTTCTTC; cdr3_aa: CASSVGGSYNEQFF
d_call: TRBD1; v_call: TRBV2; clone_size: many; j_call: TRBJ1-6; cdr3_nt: TGTGCCAGCAGCGCCGACAGGGCAAATAATTCACCCCTCCACTTT; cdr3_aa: CASSADRANNSPLHF
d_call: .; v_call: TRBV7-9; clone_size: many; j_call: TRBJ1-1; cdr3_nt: TGTGCCAGCACGGGGGGAAGGAACACTGAAGCTTTCTTT; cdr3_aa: CASTGGRNTEAFF
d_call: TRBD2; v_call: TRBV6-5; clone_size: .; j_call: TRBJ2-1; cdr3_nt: TGTGCCAGCAGTTACTCGAAGTCTAGCGGGAGCATTGAGCAGTTCTTC; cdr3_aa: CASSYSKSSGSIEQFF
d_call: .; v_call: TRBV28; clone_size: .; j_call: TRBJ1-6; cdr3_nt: TGTGCCAGCAGTTCTTATCAGTCCCATAATTCACCCCTCCACTTT; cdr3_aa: CASSSYQSHNSPLHF
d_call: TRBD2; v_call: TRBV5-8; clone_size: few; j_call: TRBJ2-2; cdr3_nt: TGTGCCAGCAGCTTCGCTAGCGGGAACACCGGGGAGCTGTTTTTT; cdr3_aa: CASSFASGNTGELFF
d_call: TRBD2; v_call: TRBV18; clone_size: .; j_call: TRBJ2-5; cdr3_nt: TGTGCCAGCTCACCACAAATTGGACTAGCGGGAGTAGAGACCCAGTACTTC; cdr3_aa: CASSPQIGLAGVETQYF
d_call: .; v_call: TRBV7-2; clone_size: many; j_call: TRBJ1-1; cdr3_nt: TGTGCCAGCAGCCGGACAGAGATGAACACTGAAGCTTTCTTT; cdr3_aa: CASSRTEMNTEAFF
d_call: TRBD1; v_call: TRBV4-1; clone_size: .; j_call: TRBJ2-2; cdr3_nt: TGCGCCAGCAGCCAAGTATTAACGGTCCAGGGGGCCGGGGAGCTGTTTTTT; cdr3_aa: CASSQVLTVQGAGELFF
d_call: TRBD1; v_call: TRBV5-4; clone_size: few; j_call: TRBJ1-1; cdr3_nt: TGTGCCAGCGCTGCGGACAGGGGAGGAGGCACTGAAGCTTTCTTT; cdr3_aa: CASAADRGGGTEAFF
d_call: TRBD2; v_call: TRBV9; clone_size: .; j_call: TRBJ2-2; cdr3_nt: TGTGCCAGCAGCGCGGGGGGAGGAACCGGGGAGCTGTTTTTT; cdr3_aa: CASSAGGGTGELFF
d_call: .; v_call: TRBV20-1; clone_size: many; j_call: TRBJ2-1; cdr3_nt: TGCAGTGCTAAGGTCGGGAGCTCCTACAATGAGCAGTTCTTC; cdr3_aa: CSAKVGSSYNEQFF
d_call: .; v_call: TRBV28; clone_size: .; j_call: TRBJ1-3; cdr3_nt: TGTGCCAGCAGTTTTGGTGGATCTGGAAACACCATATATTTT; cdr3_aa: CASSFGGSGNTIYF
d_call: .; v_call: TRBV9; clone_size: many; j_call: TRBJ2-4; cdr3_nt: TGTGCCAGCAGCTATTTAGCCAAAAACATTCAGTACTTC; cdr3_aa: CASSYLAKNIQYF
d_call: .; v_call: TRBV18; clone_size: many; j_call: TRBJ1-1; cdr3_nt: TGTGCCAGCTCACCGGGGGGCGCGGCTTTGAACACTGAAGCTTTCTTT; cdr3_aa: CASSPGGAALNTEAFF
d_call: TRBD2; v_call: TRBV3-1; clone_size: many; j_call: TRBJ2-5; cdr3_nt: TGTGCCAGCAGCCATACTAGCGGGGAGACCCAGTACTTC; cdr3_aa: CASSHTSGETQYF
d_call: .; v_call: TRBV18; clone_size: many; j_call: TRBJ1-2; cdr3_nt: TGTGCCAGCTCCACGTCGGACGGAACGAGAGGCTACACCTTC; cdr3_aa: CASSTSDGTRGYTF
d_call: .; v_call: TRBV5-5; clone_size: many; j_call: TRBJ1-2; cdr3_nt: TGTGCCAGCAGCTTTCGGCGCGGGGTAGGCTATGGCTACACCTTC; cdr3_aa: CASSFRRGVGYGYTF
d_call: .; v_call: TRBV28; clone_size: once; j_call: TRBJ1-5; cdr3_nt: TGTGCCAGCAGATCTTACAGGATAGGGGGAAGTCGGCAGCCCCAGCATTTT; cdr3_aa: CASRSYRIGGSRQPQHF
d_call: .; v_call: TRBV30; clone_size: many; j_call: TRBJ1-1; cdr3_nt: TGTGCCTGGAGGGGAGAGGGGGTCGGTGAAGCTTTCTTT; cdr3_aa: CAWRGEGVGEAFF